These 16 T cell receptor beta chains were sequenced from one sample in a study of tumor-infiltrating lymphocytes in primary liver carcinoma. Bulk tissue was left unsorted, and RNA and DNA were co-extracted from about 19-30 mg of it. Total RNA (approximately 500 ng) served as template for TCR beta cDNA synthesis primed by a constant-region primer. Library construction for TCR beta comprised three nested multiplex PCR rounds performed with slightly modified ARM-PCR. Investigators reported that the first two PCR rounds, at roughly 10 cycles each, used TRBV1-TRBV30 forward primers with a C-beta reverse primer. In TCRdb, the multiplex PCR reads were re-called with MiXCR into one record per CDR3 protein. The sample lists fewer than 150,000 distinct CDR3 sequences, about 59% occurring once. Sequenced: liver tumor tissue from sampling region 1. Subset noted: tumor region T1, superior pole. All receptors come from a woman aged 55-75 years with primary liver carcinoma and hepatitis B virus infection.

With respect to this clonotype: At one end the junction does not follow the germline gene, possibly because of a read error. The V and J genes are TRBV5-4 and TRBJ2-1, with 7 nucleotides matching TRBD2. The CDR3 is 15 residues long. The germline V gene encodes CDR1 SGHNT and CDR2 YYREEE (reference sequence). CDR3 sequence (DNA): TGTGTCAGCAGCTTGGAGGGGACTAAGTGGAATGAGCAGTTCTTC. This sequence encodes CVSSLEGTKWNEQFF.

As concerns this clonotype: Sequence at one end of the junction differs from germline and may be a read error. The chain recombines TRBV4-1 with TRBJ2-1, with D uncertain. CDR3 length: 15 amino acids. In germline, CDR1 is MGHRA, CDR2 YSYEKL. The CDR3 nucleotides read TGCGCCAGCAGCCAAGATTCGGCAAGGTACCATGAGCGGTTCTTC. Its protein product is CASSQDSARYHERFF.

This clonotype occurred many times. Possible read error: a much larger clone is one base away. The V call is TRBV12-3 or TRBV12-4, the J call TRBJ2-6; D remains ambiguous. The V end was cut by 3 bases, the J end by 2 bases, with 2 bases between. The CDR3 totals 13 residues. DNA of the CDR3: TGTGCCAGCAGTTTTGCTGGGGCCAACGTCCTGACTTTC. Residues: CASSFAGANVLTF.

Notes on this clonotype: The CDR3 does not close with the conserved phenylalanine or tryptophan, likely indicating a read error. The CDR3 here is CASNLEASVAGELFL. DNA of the CDR3: TGTGCCAGCAACTTAGAAGCTAGCGTGGCCGGGGAGCTGTTTTTG. The chain uses TRBV11-2 and TRBJ2-2; the D gene is possibly TRBD2 (6 bases). From germline, CDR1 is SGHAT and CDR2 FQNNGV. The CDR3 covers 15 residues.

Comment on this clonotype: One base away lies a much larger clone, so this may be a sequencing read error. The rearrangement links TRBV11-3 to TRBJ2-1, with TRBD2 matching over 10 bases. Germline V CDR1 and CDR2: SGHNT, YENEEA. CDR3 size: 16 residues. The CDR3 protein is CASSLGLAGGTNERFF. In DNA, the CDR3 is TGTGCCAGCAGCTTAGGGTTAGCGGGAGGAACCAATGAGCGGTTCTTC.

This sequence joins TRBV10-3 and TRBJ1-1, with D maybe TRBD1 (6 bases). CDR3 length: 14 amino acids. Germline CDR1 reads ENHRY; CDR2 reads SYGVKD. V gave up 10 bases and J gave up 1 base, with 16 bases separating them. CDR3 bases: TGTGCCACCCGGGGGGGACAAACGAACACTGAAGCTTTCTTT. Amino acids: CATRGGQTNTEAFF.

With respect to this clonotype: The CDR3 carries no conserved terminal phenylalanine or tryptophan, so it likely arises from a read error. CDR3 in amino acids: CDSSETIGLAIYNEQFL. CDR3 nucleotide sequence: TGCGACAGCAGTGAGACGATCGGACTAGCGATCTACAATGAGCAGTTCTTA. This chain uses TRBV10-2 with TRBJ2-1, with 9 bases identical to TRBD2. The length of the CDR3 is 17 residues. Per germline, CDR1 WSHSY and CDR2 SAAADI.

On this clonotype: A junction end diverges from the germline sequence, so it may reflect a read error. Here the CDR3 reads CTSSLGVGTYNEQFF. The CDR3 bases are TGTACCAGCAGCTTAGGGGTTGGCACCTACAATGAGCAGTTCTTC. This chain joins TRBV11-1 and TRBJ2-1, with a tentative D call TRBD1 (5 bases). The CDR3 is 15 amino acids. Germline CDR1 is SGHAT and CDR2 is FQDESV (reference sequence). Variable domain in full (rest from reference TRBV11-1 and TRBJ2-1): EAEVAQSPRYKITEKSQAVAFWCDPISGHATLYWYRQILGQGPELLVQFQDESVVDDSQLPKDRFSAERLKGVDSTLKIQPAELGDSAMYLCTSSLGVGTYNEQFFGPGTRLTVL.

Concerning this clonotype itself: A read error is possible here, since a much larger clone lies one base away. The chain joins TRBV4-2 to TRBJ2-1, with D perhaps TRBD1 (5 bases). The length of the CDR3 is 12 residues. Germline-derived CDR1 and CDR2 are LGHNA and YNFKEQ. The CDR3 protein is CVSSPEGEEQFF. In DNA, the CDR3 is TGTGTCAGCAGCCCAGAAGGGGAAGAGCAGTTCTTC.

Notes on this clonotype: Being one base from a much bigger clone, this may be a read error. This sequence joins TRBV6-1 and TRBJ1-1; D gene unclear. There are 14 residues in the CDR3. Germline CDR1 MNHNS, CDR2 SASEGT. CDR3 sequence: CVSSPRALNTEAFF. DNA for the CDR3: TGTGTCAGCAGTCCGCGGGCACTGAACACTGAAGCTTTCTTT.

CDR3 sequence: CSANGYNEQFF. The CDR3 nucleotides are TGCAGCGCTAACGGGTACAATGAGCAGTTCTTC. V and J are TRBV29-1 and TRBJ2-1; D is uncertain. The CDR3 contains 11 residues. Trimming left V 7 bases short and J 4 bases short, with 8 bases between. CDR1 SQVTM and CDR2 ANQGSEA come from the germline V gene.

About this clonotype: One junction end disagrees with the germline gene, perhaps due to a read error. V gene TRBV10-2 combines with J gene TRBJ2-7, with D possibly being TRBD2 (6 bases). The CDR3 length is 14 residues. Per germline, CDR1 WSHSY and CDR2 SAAADI. CDR3 loop: CTSNESGFSYEQYF. Here the CDR3 DNA reads TGCACCAGCAATGAGAGCGGGTTCTCCTACGAGCAGTACTTC.

As regards this clonotype: An end of the junction does not agree with germline; a read error may underlie this. Written as DNA, the CDR3 is TGTGCCTGGAGTGAGGGGAAACTAATTAATCAACCCCAGCATTTT. Its translation is CAWSEGKLINQPQHF. J is TRBJ1-5 and V is TRBV30; maybe TRBD1 (5 bases). The CDR3 length is 15 residues. Germline V gene sequence: CDR1 GTSNPN, CDR2 SVGIG (reference sequence). Supplemented by reference TRBV30 and TRBJ1-5, the full variable domain reads SQTIHQWPATLVQPVGSPLSLECTVEGTSNPNLYWYRQAAGRGLQLLFYSVGIGQISSEVPQNLSASRPQDRQFILSSKKLLLSDSGFYLCAWSEGKLINQPQHFGDGTRLSIL.

This clonotype has a handful of counts. The chain has TRBV24-1 and TRBJ2-3; TRBD1 agrees at 11 bases. Germline CDR1 is KGHDR and CDR2 is SFDVKD. V was pared by 5 bases and J by 8 bases, with 11 bases of the junction left unmatched. This CDR3 region has 16 residues. The CDR3 reads CATSAGTGGISGTQYF. The CDR3 coding sequence is TGTGCCACCAGTGCGGGGACAGGGGGTATTTCGGGTACGCAGTATTTT.

As regards this clonotype: It may be a read error: a sequence one base away is much more abundant. The rearrangement links TRBV4-1 to TRBJ1-1; no definite D call. Germline loops: CDR1 MGHRA, CDR2 YSYEKL. Deletions cut 2 bases from V and 4 bases from J, with 11 bases between. The CDR3 runs 14 residues. The CDR3 DNA follows: TGCGCCAGCAGCCAATCAACGGGGATCACTGAAGCTTTCTTT. Protein: CASSQSTGITEAFF.

About this clonotype: A read error is possible here, since a much larger clone lies one base away. The chain recombines TRBV5-5 with TRBJ2-5, with TRBD2 matching 8 bases. The CDR3 is made up of 13 amino acids. The germline V gene has CDR1 SGHKS and CDR2 YYEKEE (reference sequence). In nucleotides, the CDR3 is TGTGCCATCAGCTTGGGACTAGAAGAGACCCAGTACTTC. Its translation: CAISLGLEETQYF.